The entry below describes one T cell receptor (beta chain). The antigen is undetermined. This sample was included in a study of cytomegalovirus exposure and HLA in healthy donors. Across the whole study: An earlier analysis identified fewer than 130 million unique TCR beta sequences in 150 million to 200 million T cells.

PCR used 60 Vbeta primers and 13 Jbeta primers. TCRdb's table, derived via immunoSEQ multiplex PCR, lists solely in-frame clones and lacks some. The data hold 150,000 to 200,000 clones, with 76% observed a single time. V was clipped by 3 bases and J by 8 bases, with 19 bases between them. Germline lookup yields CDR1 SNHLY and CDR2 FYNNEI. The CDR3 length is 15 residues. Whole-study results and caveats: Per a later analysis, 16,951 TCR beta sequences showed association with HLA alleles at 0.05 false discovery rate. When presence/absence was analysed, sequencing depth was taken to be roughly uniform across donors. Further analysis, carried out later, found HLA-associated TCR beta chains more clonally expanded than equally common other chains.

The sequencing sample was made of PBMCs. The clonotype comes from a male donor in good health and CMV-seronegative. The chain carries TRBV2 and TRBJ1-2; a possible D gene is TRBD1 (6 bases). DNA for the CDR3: TGTGCCAGCAGTGAGGGTTCGGGCAGGGGCGACGGCTACACCTTC. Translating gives CASSEGSGRGDGYTF.